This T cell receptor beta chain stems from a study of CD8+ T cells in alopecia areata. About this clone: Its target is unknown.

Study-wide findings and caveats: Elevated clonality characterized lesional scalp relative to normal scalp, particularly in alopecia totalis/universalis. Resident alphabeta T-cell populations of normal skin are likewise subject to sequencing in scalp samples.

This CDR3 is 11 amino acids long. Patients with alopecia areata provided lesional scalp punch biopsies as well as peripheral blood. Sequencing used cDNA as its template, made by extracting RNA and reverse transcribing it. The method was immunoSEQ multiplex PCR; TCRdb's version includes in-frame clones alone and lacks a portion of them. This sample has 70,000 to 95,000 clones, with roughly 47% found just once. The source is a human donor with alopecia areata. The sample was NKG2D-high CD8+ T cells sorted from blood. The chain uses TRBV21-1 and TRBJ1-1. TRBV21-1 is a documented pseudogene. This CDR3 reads CASRFNTEAFF. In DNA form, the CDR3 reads TGTGCCAGCAGGTTTAACACTGAAGCTTTCTTT.